This TCR beta chain was obtained from a study of spatial heterogeneity in lung cancer. Study conclusions and caveats: Counts that tracked tumor mutation counts were those of expanded intratumoral alpha and beta TCRs.

This clonotype has a count of ten or more. The antigen is undetermined. Time point denoted: sample taken at primary tumor resection. Patients with untreated early-stage non-small cell lung cancer, numbering around 71, were the donors. Germline V gene data show CDR1 as ENHRY and CDR2 as SYGVKD. Trimming stripped 5 bases from V and 1 base from J, with 12 bases between. This CDR3 is built from 14 residues. MiXCR, applied by TCRdb to the 5' RACE reads, yields one record per CDR3 protein. The sample lists roughly 20,000 distinct CDR3 sequences, 4.8% seen once, with about 9.8% in the top ten. The sequence was obtained from a male donor with early-stage non-small cell lung cancer. The rearrangement links TRBV10-3 to TRBJ2-7; a weak D match, TRBD1 (5 bases). This material consisted of lung tumor tissue, taken at surgery. This CDR3 reads CAISQGYASYEQYF. As DNA, the CDR3 is TGTGCCATCAGTCAGGGTTACGCGTCCTACGAGCAGTACTTC.